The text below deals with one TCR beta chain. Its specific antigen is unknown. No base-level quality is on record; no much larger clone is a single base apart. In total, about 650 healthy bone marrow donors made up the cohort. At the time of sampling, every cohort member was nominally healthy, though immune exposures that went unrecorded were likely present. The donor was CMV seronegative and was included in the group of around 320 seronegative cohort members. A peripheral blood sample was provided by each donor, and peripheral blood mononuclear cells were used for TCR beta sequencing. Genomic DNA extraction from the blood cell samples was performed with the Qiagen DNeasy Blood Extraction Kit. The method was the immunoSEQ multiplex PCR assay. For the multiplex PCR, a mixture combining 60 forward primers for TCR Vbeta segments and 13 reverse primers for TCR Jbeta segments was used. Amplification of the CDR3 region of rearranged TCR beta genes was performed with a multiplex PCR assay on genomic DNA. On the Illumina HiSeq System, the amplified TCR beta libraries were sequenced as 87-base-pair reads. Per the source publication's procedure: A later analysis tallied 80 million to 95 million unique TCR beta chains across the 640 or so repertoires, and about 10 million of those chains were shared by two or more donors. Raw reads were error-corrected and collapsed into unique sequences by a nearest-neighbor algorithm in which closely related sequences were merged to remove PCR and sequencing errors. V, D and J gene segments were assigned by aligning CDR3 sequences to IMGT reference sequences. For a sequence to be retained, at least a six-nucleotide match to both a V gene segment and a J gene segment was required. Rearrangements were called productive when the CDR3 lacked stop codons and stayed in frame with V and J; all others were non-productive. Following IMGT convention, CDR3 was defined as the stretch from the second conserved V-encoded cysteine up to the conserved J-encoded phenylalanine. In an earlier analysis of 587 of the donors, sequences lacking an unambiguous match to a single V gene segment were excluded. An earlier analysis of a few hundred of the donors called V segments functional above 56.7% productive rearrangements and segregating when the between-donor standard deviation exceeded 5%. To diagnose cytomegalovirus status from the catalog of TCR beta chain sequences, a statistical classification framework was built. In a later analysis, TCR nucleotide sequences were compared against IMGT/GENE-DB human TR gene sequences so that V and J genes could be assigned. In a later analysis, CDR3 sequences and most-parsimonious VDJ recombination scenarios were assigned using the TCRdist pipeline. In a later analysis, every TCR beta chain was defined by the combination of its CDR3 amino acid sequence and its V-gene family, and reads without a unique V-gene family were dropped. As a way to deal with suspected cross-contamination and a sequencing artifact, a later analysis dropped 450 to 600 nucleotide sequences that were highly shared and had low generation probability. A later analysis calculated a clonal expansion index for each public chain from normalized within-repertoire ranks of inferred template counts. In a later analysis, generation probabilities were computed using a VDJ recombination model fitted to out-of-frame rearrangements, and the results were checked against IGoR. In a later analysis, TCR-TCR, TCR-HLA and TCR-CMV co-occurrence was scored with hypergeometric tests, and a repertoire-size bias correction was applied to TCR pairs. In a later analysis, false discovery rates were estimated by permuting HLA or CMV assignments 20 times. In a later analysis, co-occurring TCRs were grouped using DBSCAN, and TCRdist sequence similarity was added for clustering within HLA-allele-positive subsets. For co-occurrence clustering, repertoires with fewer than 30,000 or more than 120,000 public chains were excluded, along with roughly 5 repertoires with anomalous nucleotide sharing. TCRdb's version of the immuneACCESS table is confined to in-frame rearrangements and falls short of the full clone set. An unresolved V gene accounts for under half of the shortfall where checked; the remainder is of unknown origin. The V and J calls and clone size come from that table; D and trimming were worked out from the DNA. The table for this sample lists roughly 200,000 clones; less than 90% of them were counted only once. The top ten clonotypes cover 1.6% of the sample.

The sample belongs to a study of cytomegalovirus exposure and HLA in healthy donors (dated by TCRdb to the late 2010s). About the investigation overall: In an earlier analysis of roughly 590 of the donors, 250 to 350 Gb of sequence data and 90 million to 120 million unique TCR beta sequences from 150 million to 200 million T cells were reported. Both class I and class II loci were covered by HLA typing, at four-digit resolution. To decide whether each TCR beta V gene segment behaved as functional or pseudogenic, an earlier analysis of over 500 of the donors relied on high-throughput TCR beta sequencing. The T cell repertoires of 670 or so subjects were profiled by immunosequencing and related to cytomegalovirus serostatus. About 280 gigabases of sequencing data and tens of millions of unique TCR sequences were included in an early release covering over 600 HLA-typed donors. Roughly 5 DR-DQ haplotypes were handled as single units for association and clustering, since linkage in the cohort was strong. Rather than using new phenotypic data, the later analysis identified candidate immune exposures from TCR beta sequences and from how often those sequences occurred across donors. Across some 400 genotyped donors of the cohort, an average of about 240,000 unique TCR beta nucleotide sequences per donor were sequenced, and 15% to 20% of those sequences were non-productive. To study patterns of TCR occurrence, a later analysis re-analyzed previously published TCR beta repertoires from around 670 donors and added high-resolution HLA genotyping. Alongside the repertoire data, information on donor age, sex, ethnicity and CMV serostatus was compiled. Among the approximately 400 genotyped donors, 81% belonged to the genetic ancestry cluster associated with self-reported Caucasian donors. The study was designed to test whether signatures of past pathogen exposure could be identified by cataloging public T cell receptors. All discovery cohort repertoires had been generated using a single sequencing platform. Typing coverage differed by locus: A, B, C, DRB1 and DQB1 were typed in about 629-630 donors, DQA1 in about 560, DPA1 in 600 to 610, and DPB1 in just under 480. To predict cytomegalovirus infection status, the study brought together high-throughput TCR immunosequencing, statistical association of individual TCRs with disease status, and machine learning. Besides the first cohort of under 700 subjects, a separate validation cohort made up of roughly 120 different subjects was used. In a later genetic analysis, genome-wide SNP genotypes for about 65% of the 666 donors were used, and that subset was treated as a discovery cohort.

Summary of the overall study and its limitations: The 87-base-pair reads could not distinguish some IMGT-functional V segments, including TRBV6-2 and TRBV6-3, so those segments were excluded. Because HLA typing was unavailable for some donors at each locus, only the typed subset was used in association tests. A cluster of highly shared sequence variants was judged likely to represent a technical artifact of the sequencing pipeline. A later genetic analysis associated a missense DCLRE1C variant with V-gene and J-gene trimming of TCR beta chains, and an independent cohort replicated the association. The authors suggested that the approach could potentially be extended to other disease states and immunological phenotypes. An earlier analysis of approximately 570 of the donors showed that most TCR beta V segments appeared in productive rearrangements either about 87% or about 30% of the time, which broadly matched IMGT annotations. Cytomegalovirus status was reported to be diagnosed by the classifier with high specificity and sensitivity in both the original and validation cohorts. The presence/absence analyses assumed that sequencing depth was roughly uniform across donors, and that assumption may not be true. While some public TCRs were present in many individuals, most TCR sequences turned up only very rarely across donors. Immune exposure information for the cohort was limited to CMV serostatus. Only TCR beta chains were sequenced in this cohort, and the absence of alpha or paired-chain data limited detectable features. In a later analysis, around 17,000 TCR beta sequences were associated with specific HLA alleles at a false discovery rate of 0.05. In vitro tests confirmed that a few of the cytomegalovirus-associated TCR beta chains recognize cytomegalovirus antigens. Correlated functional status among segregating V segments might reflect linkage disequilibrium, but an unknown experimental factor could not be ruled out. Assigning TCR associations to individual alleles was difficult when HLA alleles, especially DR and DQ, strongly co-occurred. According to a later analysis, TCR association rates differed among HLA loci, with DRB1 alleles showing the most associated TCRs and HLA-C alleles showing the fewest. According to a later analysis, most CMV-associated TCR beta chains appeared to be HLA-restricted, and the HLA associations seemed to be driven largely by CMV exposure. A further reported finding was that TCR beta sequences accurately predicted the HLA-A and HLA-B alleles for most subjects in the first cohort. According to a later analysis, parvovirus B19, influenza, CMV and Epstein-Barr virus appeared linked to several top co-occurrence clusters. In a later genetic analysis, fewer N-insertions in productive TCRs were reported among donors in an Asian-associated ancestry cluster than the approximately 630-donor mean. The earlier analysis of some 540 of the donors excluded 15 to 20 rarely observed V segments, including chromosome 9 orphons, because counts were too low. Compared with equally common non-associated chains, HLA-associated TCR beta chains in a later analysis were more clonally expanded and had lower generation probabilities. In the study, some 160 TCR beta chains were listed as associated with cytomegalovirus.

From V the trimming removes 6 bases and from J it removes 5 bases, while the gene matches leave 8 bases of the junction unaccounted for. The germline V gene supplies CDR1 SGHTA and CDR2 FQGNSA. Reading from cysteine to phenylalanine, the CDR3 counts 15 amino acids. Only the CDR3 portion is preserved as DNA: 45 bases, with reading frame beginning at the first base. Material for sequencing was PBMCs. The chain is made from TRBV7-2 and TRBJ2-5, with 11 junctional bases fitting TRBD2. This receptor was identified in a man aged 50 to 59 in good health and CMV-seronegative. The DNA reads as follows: TGTGCCAGCAGACAACTAGCGGGGGTTTGGGAGACCCAGTACTTC. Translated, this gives CASRQLAGVWETQYF. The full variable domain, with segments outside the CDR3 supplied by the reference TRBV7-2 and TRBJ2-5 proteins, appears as GAGVSQSPSNKVTEKGKDVELRCDPISGHTALYWYRQSLGQGLEFLIYFQGNSAPDKSGLPSDRFSAERTGGSVSTLTIQRTQQEDSAVYLCASRQLAGVWETQYFGPGTRLLVL.